The entry that follows covers one TCR beta chain sequence. Antigen: not known. This sample stems from a study of T cell responses to AZD1222 COVID-19 vaccine. Per the germline V gene, CDR1 is MNHEY and CDR2 is SVGEGT. There are 16 residues in the CDR3. With V trimmed by 5 bases and J by 0 bases, 7 bases remained unmatched. Clones were sequenced by immunoSEQ multiplex PCR, and TCRdb holds only the in-frame ones, with some missing. Of 150,000 to 200,000 clones listed, 90% are singletons. Overall study results and limits: Within unmutated variant regions lay the reported targets of nearly half of spike-specific TCRs. Most donors were white British and more were female, and clonal diversity was possibly underestimated. Repertoires were sampled only after the peak T cell response. Baseline seropositivity characterized only a handful of AZD1222 recipients.

The material sequenced was peripheral blood, taken 28 days after the second AZD1222 dose. This TCR derives from an adult who received the AZD1222 COVID-19 vaccine. The V and J genes are TRBV6-2 or TRBV6-3 and TRBJ2-7; 10 nucleotides align to TRBD2. CDR3 loop: CASSPLGLAISYEQYF. CDR3 DNA: TGTGCCAGCAGTCCACTGGGACTAGCGATCTCCTACGAGCAGTACTTC.